This T cell receptor beta chain comes out of a study of T cells after yellow fever vaccination (dated by TCRdb to between 2018 and 2021). In the study overall: The SMART-Seq v4 Ultra Low Input RNA kit was used to prepare libraries from fractions with low cell numbers. Bulk TCR alpha and beta repertoires were sequenced longitudinally to track T-cell clones before and after primary and booster YFV17D yellow fever vaccination. Two healthy male donors, one aged 18 to 30 and one aged 30 to 39 years, made up the cohort. Bulk PBMC replicates and cell subsets were isolated from blood drawn at multiple timepoints before and after both primary and secondary immunization.

The sample holds many counts of this clonotype. Its antigen specificity is not known. No clone much larger than this one lies a single base away; base qualities are absent. The sample's treatment or condition label, in plain terms: live attenuated yellow fever vaccine strain. A standard Ficoll-Paque protocol was used to isolate PBMCs from peripheral blood. Dynabeads CD4 and CD8 positive selection kits were used to isolate the CD4 and CD8 T-cell fractions. TriZol was used to extract RNA from bulk PBMCs, from CD4 and CD8 fractions, and from dextramer-positive and dextramer-negative fractions. Inclusive of the bounding cysteine and phenylalanine, the CDR3 is 13 residues long. CDR3 DNA is the only sequence kept; it has 39 bases, read in frame from the first base. The junction carries 9 bases between V and J, which are trimmed by 2 bases and 6 bases respectively. From a lookup of the germline V gene (reference sequence), CDR1 and CDR2 are LGHDT and YNNKEL.

Overall study outcomes, separate from this receptor: After the booster, most of the clones that had expanded following primary vaccination were detected again (roughly 96% of CD4 and around 90% of CD8), which suggests that memory was broadly maintained. Computational filtering was needed because FACS-sorted repertoires could contain abundant contaminating clonotypes from the bulk population. Compared with the primary T-cell response, the secondary T-cell response was faster but weaker, reaching its peak on day 5 rather than on day 15. A small fraction of clonotypes appeared in both the CD4 and CD8 compartments, likely as a result of convergent recombination. Because only a couple of donors were included in the study, the extent to which the findings can be generalized is limited.

Synthesis of TCR cDNA relied on 5'RACE template switching, a step that introduced a universal primer site along with unique molecular identifiers. Priming for cDNA synthesis came from both the TCR alpha and TCR beta constant segments. Libraries were amplified in two PCR steps, with sample barcodes and sequencing adapters added in the second step. Sequencing of libraries was performed on Illumina HiSeq 2500 (2x100 bp) or NovaSeq (2x150 bp). In the original analysis: MIGEC handled demultiplexing of reads and collapsing into UMI consensus sequences, while MiXCR performed V(D)J alignment. Using edgeR on replicate PBMC samples, clonotypes were called vaccine-responding if FDR was below 0.01 and the log2 fold change was above 5 up to day 15. Bulk clonotypes were assigned CD4 or CD8 identity according to which sequenced CD4 or CD8 repertoire held them at higher abundance. Clones were called with MiXCR by TCRdb after fastp trimmed the public reads at Q25, and only in-frame beta chains were retained. Here each entry gathers all rows of one CDR3 protein and keeps the most common genes and DNA. TCRdb's processing, not the authors', yielded these V and J calls. Across this sample there are more than 120,000 distinct CDR3 sequences, with around 7.7% seen only once. The ten largest clones take up roughly 0.73% of the sample.

Sequencing used CD4+ T cells sorted from PBMCs, obtained 5 days after the yellow fever booster vaccination. This sequence was found in a man aged 25 to 40 who received the YFV17D yellow fever vaccine. Recombination joined TRBV3-1 with TRBJ2-3; TRBD1 is perhaps the D gene, given 5 matching bases. CDR3 loop: CASSQQTADTQYF. The DNA sequence is TGTGCCAGCAGCCAACAGACAGCTGATACGCAGTATTTT.